This T cell receptor (beta chain) originates from a study of blood T cell repertoires in COVID-19 (TCRdb year 2020). With regard to the full study: Samples from collaborators originated in the United States, Italy and Spain and spanned both the acute and convalescent phases of COVID-19. The material from the prospective study consisted of cDNA or gDNA derived from T cells, B-cell-depleted T cells, or PBMCs. A de-identified subject ID, COVID-19 status, age in years and sex were almost always included in the sample metadata. A freely available public database, intended as a resource for researchers studying the immune response to SARS-CoV-2, is where the repertoires were released. Samples were obtained from the ongoing ImmuneRACE study (first 160 participants) and from roughly 1,300 subjects provided by 6 global collaborators. The dataset comprised deeply sampled blood TCRbeta repertoires from subjects exposed to, actively infected with, or recovered from COVID-19. HLA class I and class II types, where available, came from metadata supplied by the sample provider rather than from assay-based typing. Results and caveats for the whole study, not just this receptor: Clinical and demographic metadata were provided uncurated, with the amount varying by source and participant.

For this clone: Its target antigen remains unknown. No per-base quality is available; no much larger clone lies one base away.

CDR1 and CDR2 were assigned from the germline V gene as MDHEN and SYDVKM. V loses 7 bases at its end and J loses 2 bases; junction bases beyond the gene matches: 8. Reading from cysteine to phenylalanine, the CDR3 counts 14 amino acids. This entry keeps only the CDR3 DNA: 42 bases, framed from base 1. TCRbeta CDR3 regions were amplified from genomic DNA using the immunoSEQ Assay, a bias-controlled multiplex PCR. From the authors' description of their analysis: Nucleated cell counts per sample were estimated from amplification of reference gene primers within the assay. To quantify the absolute abundance of each unique TCRbeta CDR3 rearrangement, sequence reads were collapsed and filtered. For each sample, productive Simpson clonality was calculated by taking the square root of Simpson's diversity index across productive rearrangements. TCRdb took over this immuneACCESS table, retaining in-frame rearrangements with V and J assigned. Such tables are incomplete; in checked studies, under half of the missing clones stem from an unresolved V gene, and the remainder is unexplained. V, J and clone size reflect that table, while D and trimming were determined from the DNA. The sample table holds under 300,000 clones, of which roughly nine tenths were seen once. Roughly 6.3% of the sample is taken by the ten largest.

The collaborating institutions used their own protocols to collect whole blood in K2EDTA tubes. For TCRbeta analysis, collaborators shipped samples in one of three forms: frozen whole blood, isolated PBMCs, or DNA extracted from either of those sample types. The sequencing sample was made of peripheral blood. The clonotype comes from a man aged 60 to 75 with acute or convalescent COVID-19. The chain joins TRBV28 to TRBJ2-7, with 7 middle bases fitting TRBD2. The sequence in DNA is TGTGCCAGCATGGCAAGCGGGGACCCCTACGAGCAGTACTTC. Translation gives CASMASGDPYEQYF.